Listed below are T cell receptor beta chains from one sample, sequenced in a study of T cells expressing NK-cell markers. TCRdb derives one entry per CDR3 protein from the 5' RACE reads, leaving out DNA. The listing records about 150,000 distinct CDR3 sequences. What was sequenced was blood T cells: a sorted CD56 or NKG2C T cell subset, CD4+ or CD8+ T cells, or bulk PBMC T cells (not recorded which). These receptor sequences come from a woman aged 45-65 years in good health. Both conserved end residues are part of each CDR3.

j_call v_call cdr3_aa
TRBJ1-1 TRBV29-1 CSVQTGTVEAFF
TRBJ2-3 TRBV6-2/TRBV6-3 CASSYQLAGDTDTQYF
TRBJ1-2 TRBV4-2 CASSQEHSLYGYTF
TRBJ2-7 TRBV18 CASSRGQGTDEQYF
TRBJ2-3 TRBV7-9 CASQFEGQSTDTQYF
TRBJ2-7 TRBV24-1 CATSDGHTYEQYF
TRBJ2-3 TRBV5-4 CASSISGRAGDTQYF
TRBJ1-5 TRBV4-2 CASSQEKVQPQHF
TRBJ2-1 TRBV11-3 CASSGREGLNEQFF
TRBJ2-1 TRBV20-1 CSAREESSYNEQFF
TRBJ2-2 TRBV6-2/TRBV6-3 CASTQRESTGELFF
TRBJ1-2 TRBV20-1 CSAPERGHYGYTF
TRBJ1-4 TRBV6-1 CASSEWTGDGEEKLFFF
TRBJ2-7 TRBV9 CASSAYGYEQYF
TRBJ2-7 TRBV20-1 CSAKAPREPYEQYF
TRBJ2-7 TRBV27 CASSLGLGYEQYF
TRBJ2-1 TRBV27 CASSPLAGGPSNEQFF
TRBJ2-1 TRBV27 CASSPGTEPYNEQFF
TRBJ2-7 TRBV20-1 CSAWGGQLNEQYF
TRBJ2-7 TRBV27 CASSSAGLAGPYEQYF
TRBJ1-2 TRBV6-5 CASSYSNVVLGYGYTF
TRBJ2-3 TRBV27 CASSLWQGVSSDTQYF
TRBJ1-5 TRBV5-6 CASSSEAVRNQPQHF
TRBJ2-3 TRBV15 CATSKELAGSTVSTDTQYF
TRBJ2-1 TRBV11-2 CASRTPATGGYNEQFF